The 2 T cell receptor beta chains below were found in one sample sequenced in a study of shared clonotypes between healthy human individuals (dated by TCRdb to the early 2020s). The library was made by the immunoSEQ multiplex PCR assay. What TCRdb holds here is the immuneACCESS table cut down to in-frame rearrangements. Part of the clones is not present; checked against another copy, under half of the missing clones reflect an unresolved V gene, and the others are unexplained. This sample has about 460,000 clones in its table, and 70% to 80% of those were observed once. The top ten hold 12% of the sample. The sample comprised PBMCs. These receptors were obtained from a woman between 40 and 50 years old in good health. Some clones in this sample may be carry-over from other donors' samples.

V gene TRBV7-3 combines with J gene TRBJ1-2; D remains unclear. CDR1 is SGHTA, CDR2 FQGTGA, per germline. The CDR3 covers 13 residues. Trimming shortened V by 5 bases and J by 4 bases, and 11 bases separated the two germline ends. CDR3 residues: CASSPAAGYGYTF. The CDR3 DNA reads as TGTGCCAGCAGCCCAGCGGCAGGCTATGGCTACACCTTC.

The rearrangement uses TRBV19 and TRBJ2-3; 7 positions agree with TRBD1. The CDR3 totals 14 residues. V shed 3 bases, J shed 5 bases, and the junction held 5 bases outside the gene matches. Germline-derived CDR1 and CDR2 are LNHDA and SQIVND (reference sequence). The CDR3 DNA reads TGTGCCAGTAGTATGCCGAGGACAGGAGATACGCAGTATTTT. It codes for CASSMPRTGDTQYF. Complete variable domain (other parts from reference TRBV19 and TRBJ2-3): DGGITQSPKYLFRKEGQNVTLSCEQNLNHDAMYWYRQDPGQGLRLIYYSQIVNDFQKGDIAEGYSVSREKKESFPLTVTSAQKNPTAFYLCASSMPRTGDTQYFGPGTRLTVL.